Below are 7 T cell receptor beta chains sequenced from a single sample in a study of cytomegalovirus exposure and HLA in healthy donors. PCR involved 60 Vbeta and 13 Jbeta primers. Here immunoSEQ multiplex PCR was the method, and the copy in TCRdb shows in-frame clones only, minus some. The table has under 150,000 clones, around 85% seen once. The specimen was PBMCs. These receptors were collected from a woman aged 30 to 39 in good health and CMV-seropositive.

The chain uses TRBV4-1 and TRBJ1-1; D is perhaps TRBD1 (5 bases). Germline CDR1 and CDR2: MGHRA and YSYEKL. Trimming shortened V by 4 bases and J by 7 bases, and 10 bases separated the two germline ends. The CDR3 extends over 12 amino acids. The chain's CDR3 is CASSPQGGEAFF. The DNA for the CDR3 is TGCGCCAGCAGCCCCCAGGGCGGTGAAGCTTTCTTT.

This clone turned up a few times. This chain joins TRBV28 and TRBJ2-3, with 7 positions matching TRBD2. Germline V lookup: CDR1 MDHEN, CDR2 SYDVKM. CDR3 length: 15 residues. Trimming took 5 bases from V and 0 from J; bases not matched to a gene: 5. The CDR3 reads CASSTREVSTDTQYF. CDR3 DNA sequence: TGTGCCAGCAGTACCCGGGAGGTTAGCACAGATACGCAGTATTTT.

J is TRBJ2-4 and V is TRBV5-1; TRBD2 matches at 7 bases. Germline lookup yields CDR1 SGHRS and CDR2 YFSETQ. CDR3 size: 14 residues. V lost 3 bases to trimming and J lost 8 bases; unmatched junction nucleotides: 8. The CDR3 DNA is TGCGCCAGCAGCTCAACAGCGGGAAGGGACATTCAGTACTTC. This translates into CASSSTAGRDIQYF.

The chain is built from TRBV28 and TRBJ2-7; 7 nucleotides line up with TRBD2. The germline V gene encodes CDR1 MDHEN and CDR2 SYDVKM. The V gene end was trimmed by 6 bases and the J gene end by 2 bases; junction bases not matched to a gene: 7. The CDR3 has 14 amino acids. The CDR3 sequence: CASSPGTTTYEQYF. In DNA, the CDR3 is TGTGCCAGCAGCCCCGGGACTACAACCTACGAGCAGTACTTC.

The chain carries TRBV27 and TRBJ2-1; D is possibly TRBD1 (6 bases). Germline V gene data show CDR1 as MNHEY and CDR2 as SMNVEV (reference sequence). V lost 5 bases and J 2 bases, leaving 13 bases between the germline ends. The CDR3 has 15 residues. CDR3 sequence: CASSPLPGAYNEQFF. CDR3 in DNA: TGTGCCAGCAGTCCCTTACCAGGGGCCTACAATGAGCAGTTCTTC.

This chain connects TRBV30 to TRBJ1-5, with a tentative D call TRBD1 (6 bases). CDR3 length equals 15 residues. Trimming took off 2 bases at V and 0 bases at J, with 11 bases between the two ends. Germline CDR1 and CDR2: GTSNPN and SVGIG (reference sequence). The CDR3: CAWSPGEYSNQPQHF. The CDR3 DNA follows: TGTGCCTGGAGTCCAGGGGAATATAGCAATCAGCCCCAGCATTTT.

The CDR3 DNA follows: TGTGCCTGGAGTGTAAGGCAGGGGTACTATGGCTACACCTTC. The encoded protein is CAWSVRQGYYGYTF. This sequence joins TRBV30 and TRBJ1-2; a weak D match, TRBD1 (6 bases). Germline CDR1 reads GTSNPN; CDR2 reads SVGIG (reference sequence). The CDR3 loop spans 14 amino acids. The V gene lost 0 bases and the J gene lost 3 bases, with 11 bases spanning the gap.